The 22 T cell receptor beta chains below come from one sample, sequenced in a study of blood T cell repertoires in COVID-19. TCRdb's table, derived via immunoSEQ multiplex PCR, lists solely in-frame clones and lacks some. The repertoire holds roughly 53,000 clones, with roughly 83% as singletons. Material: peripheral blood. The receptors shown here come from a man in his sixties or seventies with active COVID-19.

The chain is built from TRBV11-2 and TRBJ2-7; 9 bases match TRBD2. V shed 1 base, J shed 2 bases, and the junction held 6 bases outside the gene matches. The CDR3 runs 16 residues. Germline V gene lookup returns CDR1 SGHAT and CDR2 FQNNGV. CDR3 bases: TGTGCCAGCAGCTTAGGTAGGCTAGCGGGAACCTACGAGCAGTACTTC. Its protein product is CASSLGRLAGTYEQYF.

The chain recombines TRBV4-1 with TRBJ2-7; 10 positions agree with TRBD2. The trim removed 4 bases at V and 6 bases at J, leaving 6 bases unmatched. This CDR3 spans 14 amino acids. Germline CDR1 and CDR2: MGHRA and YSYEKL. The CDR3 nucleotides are TGCGCCAGCAGCCGACTAGCGGGCCCCCTCGAGCAGTACTTC. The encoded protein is CASSRLAGPLEQYF.

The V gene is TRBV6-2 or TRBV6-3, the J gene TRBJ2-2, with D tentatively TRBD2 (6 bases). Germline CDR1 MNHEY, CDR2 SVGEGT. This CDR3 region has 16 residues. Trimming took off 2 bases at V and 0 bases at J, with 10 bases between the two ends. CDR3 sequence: CASSYGAGSNTGELFF. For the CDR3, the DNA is TGTGCCAGCAGTTACGGCGCGGGGTCGAACACCGGGGAGCTGTTTTTT.

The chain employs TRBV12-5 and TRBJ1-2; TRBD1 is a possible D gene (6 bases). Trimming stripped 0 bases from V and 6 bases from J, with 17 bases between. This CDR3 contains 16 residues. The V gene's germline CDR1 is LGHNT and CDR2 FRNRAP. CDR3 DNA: TGTGCTAGTGGTTTGGTAACGGCAGGGGAAGGAGATGGCTACACCTTC. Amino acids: CASGLVTAGEGDGYTF.

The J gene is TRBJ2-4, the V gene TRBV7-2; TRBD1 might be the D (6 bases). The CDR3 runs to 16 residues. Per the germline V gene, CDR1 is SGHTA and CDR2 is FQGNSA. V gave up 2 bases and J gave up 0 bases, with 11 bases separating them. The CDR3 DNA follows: TGTGCCAGCAGCTTACGAGGGGGTCTAGCCAAAAACATTCAGTACTTC. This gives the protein CASSLRGGLAKNIQYF.

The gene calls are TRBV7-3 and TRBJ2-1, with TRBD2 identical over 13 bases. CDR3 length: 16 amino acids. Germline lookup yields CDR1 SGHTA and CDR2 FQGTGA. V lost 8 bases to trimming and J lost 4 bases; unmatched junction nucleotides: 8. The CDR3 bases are TGTGCCAGCTCACGGACTAGCGGGAGTCTGTACAATGAGCAGTTCTTC. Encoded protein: CASSRTSGSLYNEQFF.

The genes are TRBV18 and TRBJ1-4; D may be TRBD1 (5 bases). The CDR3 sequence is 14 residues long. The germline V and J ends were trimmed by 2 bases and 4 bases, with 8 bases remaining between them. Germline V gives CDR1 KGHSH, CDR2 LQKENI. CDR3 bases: TGTGCCAGCTCACCAGGGCAGGGTAATGAAAAACTGTTTTTT. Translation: CASSPGQGNEKLFF.

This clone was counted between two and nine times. CDR3 loop: CASGHSYEQYF. The CDR3 nucleotides are TGTGCTAGTGGCCACTCCTACGAGCAGTACTTC. V and J are TRBV12-5 and TRBJ2-7; D unclear. Germline V gives CDR1 LGHNT, CDR2 FRNRAP. Deletions cut 6 bases from V and 0 bases from J, with 3 bases between. This CDR3 comprises 11 residues.

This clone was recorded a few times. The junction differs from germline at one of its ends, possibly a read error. CDR3 residues: CASSLIDSHNEQFF. CDR3 sequence (DNA): TGTGCCAGCAGCTTAATCGACTCCCACAATGAGCAGTTCTTC. The gene calls are TRBV7-3 and TRBJ2-1, with D uncertain. CDR1 SGHTA and CDR2 FQGTGA come from the germline V gene. The CDR3 consists of 14 residues.

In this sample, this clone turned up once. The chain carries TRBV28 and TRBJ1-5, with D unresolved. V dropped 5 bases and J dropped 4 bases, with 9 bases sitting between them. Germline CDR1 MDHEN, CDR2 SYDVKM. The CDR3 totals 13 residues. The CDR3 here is CASSPHRNQPQHF. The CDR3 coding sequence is TGTGCCAGCAGTCCTCACCGGAATCAGCCCCAGCATTTT.

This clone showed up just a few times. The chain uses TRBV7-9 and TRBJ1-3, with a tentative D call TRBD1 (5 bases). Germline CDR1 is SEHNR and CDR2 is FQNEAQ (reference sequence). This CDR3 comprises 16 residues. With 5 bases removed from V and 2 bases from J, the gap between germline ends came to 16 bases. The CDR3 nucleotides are TGTGCCAGCAGCCCTTACAGGTCTGACGCTGGAAACACCATATATTTT. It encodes CASSPYRSDAGNTIYF.

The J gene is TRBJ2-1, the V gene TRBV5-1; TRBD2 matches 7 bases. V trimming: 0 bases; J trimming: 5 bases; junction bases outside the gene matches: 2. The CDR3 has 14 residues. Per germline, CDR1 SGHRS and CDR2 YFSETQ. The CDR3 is CASSLVAGDNEQFF. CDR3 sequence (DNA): TGCGCCAGCAGCTTGGTTGCGGGGGACAATGAGCAGTTCTTC.

The CDR3 reads CASFSRDTQYF. CDR3 in DNA: TGTGCCAGCTTTAGCCGGGATACGCAGTATTTT. The gene calls are TRBV6-6 and TRBJ2-3; D uncertain. Deletions cut 8 bases from V and 6 bases from J, with 9 bases between. The CDR3 has 11 amino acids. From germline, CDR1 is MNHNY and CDR2 SVGAGI (reference sequence).

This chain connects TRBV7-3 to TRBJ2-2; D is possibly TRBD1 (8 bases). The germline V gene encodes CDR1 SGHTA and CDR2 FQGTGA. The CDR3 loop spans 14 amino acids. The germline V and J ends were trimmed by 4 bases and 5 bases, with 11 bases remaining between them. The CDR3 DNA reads TGTGCCAGCAGCTCACAGGGGGGGACCGGGGAGCTGTTTTTT. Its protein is CASSSQGGTGELFF.

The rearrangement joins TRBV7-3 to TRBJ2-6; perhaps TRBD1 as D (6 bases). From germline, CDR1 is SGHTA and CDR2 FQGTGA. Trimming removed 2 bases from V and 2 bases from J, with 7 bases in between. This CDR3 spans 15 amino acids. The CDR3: CASSLHRAGANVLTF. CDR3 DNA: TGTGCCAGCAGCTTACACAGGGCTGGGGCCAACGTCCTGACTTTC.

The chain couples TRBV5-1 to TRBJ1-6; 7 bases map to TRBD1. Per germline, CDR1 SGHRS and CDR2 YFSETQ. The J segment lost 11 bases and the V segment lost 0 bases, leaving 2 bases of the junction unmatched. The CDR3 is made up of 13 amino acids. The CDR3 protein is CASSLGDRTPLHF. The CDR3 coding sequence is TGCGCCAGCAGCTTGGGGGACAGAACACCCCTCCACTTT.

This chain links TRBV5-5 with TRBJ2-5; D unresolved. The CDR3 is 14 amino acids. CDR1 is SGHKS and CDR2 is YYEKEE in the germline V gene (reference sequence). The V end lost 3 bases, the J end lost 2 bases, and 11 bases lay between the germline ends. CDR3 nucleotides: TGTGCCAGCAGCTCGTCAGTTATGCAAGAGACCCAGTACTTC. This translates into CASSSSVMQETQYF.

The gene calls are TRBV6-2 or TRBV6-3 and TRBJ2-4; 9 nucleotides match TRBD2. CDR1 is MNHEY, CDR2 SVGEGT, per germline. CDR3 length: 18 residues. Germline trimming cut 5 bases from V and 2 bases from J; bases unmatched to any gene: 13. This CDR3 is CASSTLLAGVGTKNIQYF. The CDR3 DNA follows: TGTGCCAGCAGTACCCTTTTAGCGGGAGTCGGGACCAAAAACATTCAGTACTTC.

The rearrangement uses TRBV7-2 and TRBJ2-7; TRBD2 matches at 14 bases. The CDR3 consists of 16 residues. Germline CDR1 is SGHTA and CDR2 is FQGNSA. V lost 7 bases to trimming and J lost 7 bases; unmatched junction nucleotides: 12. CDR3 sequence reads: CASKGTSGSRPEEQYF. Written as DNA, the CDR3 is TGTGCCAGCAAAGGGACTAGCGGGAGTCGGCCGGAAGAGCAGTACTTC. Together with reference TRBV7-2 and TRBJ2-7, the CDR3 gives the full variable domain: GAGVSQSPSNKVTEKGKDVELRCDPISGHTALYWYRQSLGQGLEFLIYFQGNSAPDKSGLPSDRFSAERTGGSVSTLTIQRTQQEDSAVYLCASKGTSGSRPEEQYFGPGTRLTVT.

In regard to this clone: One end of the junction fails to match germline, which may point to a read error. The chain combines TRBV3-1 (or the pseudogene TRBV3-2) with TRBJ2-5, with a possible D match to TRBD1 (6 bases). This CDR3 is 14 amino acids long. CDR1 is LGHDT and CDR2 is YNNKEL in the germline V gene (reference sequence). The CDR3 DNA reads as TGTGCCAGCGCCAAAGGGTGGGGGCAAGAGGCCCAGTACTTC. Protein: CASAKGWGQEAQYF.

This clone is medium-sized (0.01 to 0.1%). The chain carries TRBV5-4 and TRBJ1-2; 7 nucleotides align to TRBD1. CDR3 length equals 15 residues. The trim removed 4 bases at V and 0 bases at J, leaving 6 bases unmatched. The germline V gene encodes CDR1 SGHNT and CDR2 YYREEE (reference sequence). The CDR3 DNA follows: TGTGCCAGCAGCCCGGGACAGCCGACTAACTATGGCTACACCTTC. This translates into CASSPGQPTNYGYTF.

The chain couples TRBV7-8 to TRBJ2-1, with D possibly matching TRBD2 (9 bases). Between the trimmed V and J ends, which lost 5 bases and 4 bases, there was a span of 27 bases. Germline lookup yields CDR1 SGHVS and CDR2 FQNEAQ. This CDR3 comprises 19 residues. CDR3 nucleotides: TGTGCCAGCAGCCAGACAGGGGTGCAGACTAGCGGCAAATACAATGAGCAGTTCTTC. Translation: CASSQTGVQTSGKYNEQFF.